These T cell receptor beta chains were read from a single sample in a study of shared clonotypes between healthy human individuals. Assay used: immunoSEQ multiplex PCR; TCRdb lists only in-frame clones, some missing. Altogether about 820,000 clones are present, 85% to 95% being singletons, with the ten largest covering around 24%. Sequencing was performed on naive CD8+ T cells sorted from blood. The receptors derive from a man aged 30 to 45 in good health. CDR3s include the opening cysteine and the closing phenylalanine or tryptophan. The order of the fields is J gene, V gene, D gene, clone size, CDR3 protein, CDR3 DNA. A D gene is named only where the DNA matches it firmly. Not every row has a clone size; where given, it reads once, few, many or a size class.

>TRBJ2-4|TRBV28|TRBD2|.
CASSLVYGRVISPAKNIQYF
TGTGCCAGCAGTTTGGTTTACGGGAGGGTGATTTCCCCTGCCAAAAACATTCAGTACTTC
>TRBJ2-7|TRBV9|TRBD2|.
CASSVGGSGYEQYF
TGTGCCAGCAGCGTAGGCGGGAGCGGCTACGAGCAGTACTTC
>TRBJ1-1|TRBV27|.|.
CASSIWYSSMNTEAFF
TGTGCCAGCAGTATCTGGTACAGCAGTATGAACACTGAAGCTTTCTTT
>TRBJ2-5|TRBV27|TRBD1|.
CASSIGTGRETQYF
TGTGCCAGCAGTATTGGGACAGGGAGGGAGACCCAGTACTTC
>TRBJ2-1|TRBV28|.|.
CASSSIELGGPSGFYNEQFF
TGTGCCAGCAGCAGCATCGAGTTGGGGGGGCCGTCAGGATTCTACAATGAGCAGTTCTTC
>TRBJ2-7|TRBV7-6|.|.
CASTPRSRREYEQYF
TGTGCCAGCACCCCGCGGAGTCGCAGGGAATACGAGCAGTACTTC
>TRBJ1-2|TRBV7-3|TRBD1|.
CASSFGTGWTNYGYTF
TGTGCCAGCAGCTTTGGGACAGGGTGGACTAACTATGGCTACACCTTC
>TRBJ2-7|TRBV29-1|TRBD2|.
CSVDLAGTDEQYF
TGCAGCGTTGATCTAGCGGGAACGGACGAGCAGTACTTC
>TRBJ2-7|TRBV7-9|.|.
CASSLGDNEQYF
TGTGCCAGCAGCTTAGGAGATAACGAGCAGTACTTC
>TRBJ1-1|TRBV21-1|.|.
CASSNRAPPTLKAFF
TGTGCCAGCAGCAACAGGGCTCCCCCAACACTGAAAGCTTTCTTT
>TRBJ2-1|TRBV7-2|TRBD2|.
CASSLNSGSSYNEQFF
TGTGCCAGCAGCTTAAATAGCGGGAGTTCCTACAATGAGCAGTTCTTC
>TRBJ2-7|TRBV27|.|.
CASSPRSEEQYF
TGTGCCAGCAGTCCCCGATCGGAAGAGCAGTACTTC
>TRBJ2-1|TRBV28|TRBD2|.
CASSHRSGGRVNEQFF
TGTGCCAGCAGCCACAGATCGGGCGGGAGAGTAAATGAGCAGTTCTTC
>TRBJ2-5|TRBV7-6|.|.
CASSLDAGPNIQETQYF
TGTGCCAGCAGCTTAGATGCGGGACCTAATATCCAAGAGACCCAGTACTTC
>TRBJ2-3|TRBV27|.|once
CASSLIGLADTQYF
TGTGCCAGCAGTTTGATCGGGTTGGCAGATACGCAGTATTTT
>TRBJ2-2|TRBV11-1|TRBD2|.
CASSFGGLATTGELFF
TGTGCCAGCAGCTTCGGGGGACTAGCCACGACAGGGGAGCTGTTTTTT
>TRBJ1-4|TRBV7-9|TRBD1|.
CASSFGRGLYEKLFF
TGTGCCAGCAGCTTTGGCAGGGGGTTGTATGAAAAACTGTTTTTT
>TRBJ2-1|TRBV30|TRBD1|many
CAWSDDRGYNEQFF
TGTGCCTGGAGTGACGACAGGGGTTACAATGAGCAGTTCTTC
>TRBJ2-3|TRBV5-5|.|.
CASSSTGDTQYF
TGTGCCAGCAGTTCTACTGGGGATACGCAGTATTTT
>TRBJ1-2|TRBV27|.|.
CASSQGGAARGYTF
TGTGCCAGCAGTCAAGGGGGGGCAGCTCGGGGCTACACCTTC
>TRBJ2-4|TRBV15|TRBD2|once
CATSRESTSGSISFAKNIQYF
TGTGCCACCAGCAGAGAGTCTACTAGCGGGAGTATAAGTTTTGCCAAAAACATTCAGTACTTC
>TRBJ1-2|TRBV9|.|.
CASSPLSGNGYTF
TGTGCCAGCAGCCCATTATCCGGGAATGGCTACACCTTC
>TRBJ2-7|TRBV15|.|.
CATSREGNLFYEQYF
TGTGCCACCAGCAGAGAGGGGAACCTTTTCTACGAGCAGTACTTC
>TRBJ1-2|TRBV27|.|.
CASSGRVGDGYTF
TGTGCCTCAAGTGGGAGGGTGGGTGATGGCTACACCTTC
>TRBJ1-1|TRBV14|TRBD1|.
CASSLRGKTEAFF
TGTGCCAGCAGCCTCAGGGGGAAAACTGAAGCTTTCTTT
>TRBJ1-2|TRBV7-9|.|.
CASSLIREANYGYTF
TGTGCCAGCAGCTTAATCCGGGAAGCTAACTATGGCTACACCTTC
>TRBJ2-7|TRBV11-2|.|.
CASSLDDTGTLIIYEQYF
TGTGCCAGCAGCTTGGACGACACCGGGACCTTGATAATCTACGAGCAGTACTTC
>TRBJ2-3|TRBV7-8|TRBD1|.
CASSSTGTGTSYSTDTQYF
TGTGCCAGCAGCTCAACCGGGACAGGAACGTCTTATAGCACAGATACGCAGTATTTT
>TRBJ2-1|TRBV27|TRBD2|.
CASSYGASGRGEQFF
TGTGCCAGCAGTTATGGGGCTAGCGGGAGGGGTGAGCAGTTCTTC
>TRBJ2-1|TRBV14|.|.
CASSPWRGQEQFF
TGTGCCAGCAGCCCCTGGAGAGGGCAAGAGCAGTTCTTC
>TRBJ2-7|TRBV28|TRBD1|.
CASGDRETYEQYF
TGTGCCAGCGGAGACAGGGAAACCTACGAGCAGTACTTC
>TRBJ2-3|TRBV11-2|.|.
CATRGADTQYF
TGTGCCACCCGAGGGGCAGATACGCAGTATTTT
>TRBJ2-4|TRBV10-1|.|.
CASSVEPLAKNIQYF
TGCGCCAGCAGTGTTGAGCCACTAGCCAAAAACATTCAGTACTTC
>TRBJ2-1|TRBV1|.|.
CTYRTERGTRGEQFF
TGCACCTACCGGACAGAAAGGGGGACCCGGGGTGAGCAGTTCTTC
>TRBJ2-7|TRBV29-1|TRBD2|once
CSVLGLAGVHEQYF
TGCAGCGTTCTCGGACTAGCGGGAGTCCACGAGCAGTACTTC
>TRBJ2-7|TRBV5-5|TRBD1|.
CASSMAGGASYEQYF
TGTGCCAGCAGCATGGCAGGGGGCGCCTCCTACGAGCAGTACTTC
>TRBJ1-5|TRBV4-3|.|few
CASSQYEDQPQHF
TGCGCCAGCAGCCAGTATGAAGATCAGCCCCAGCATTTT
>TRBJ2-7|TRBV6-1|.|.
CASSERGFPYEQYF
TGTGCCAGCAGTGAAAGGGGGTTTCCCTACGAGCAGTACTTC
>TRBJ2-5|TRBV7-9|TRBD2|.
CASSLYGSGIRETQYF
TGTGCCAGCAGTTTGTATGGAAGCGGGATTAGAGAGACCCAGTACTTC
>TRBJ1-2|TRBV10-3|TRBD1|.
CAISESTGWPYGYTF
TGTGCCATCAGTGAGTCGACAGGGTGGCCCTATGGCTACACCTTC